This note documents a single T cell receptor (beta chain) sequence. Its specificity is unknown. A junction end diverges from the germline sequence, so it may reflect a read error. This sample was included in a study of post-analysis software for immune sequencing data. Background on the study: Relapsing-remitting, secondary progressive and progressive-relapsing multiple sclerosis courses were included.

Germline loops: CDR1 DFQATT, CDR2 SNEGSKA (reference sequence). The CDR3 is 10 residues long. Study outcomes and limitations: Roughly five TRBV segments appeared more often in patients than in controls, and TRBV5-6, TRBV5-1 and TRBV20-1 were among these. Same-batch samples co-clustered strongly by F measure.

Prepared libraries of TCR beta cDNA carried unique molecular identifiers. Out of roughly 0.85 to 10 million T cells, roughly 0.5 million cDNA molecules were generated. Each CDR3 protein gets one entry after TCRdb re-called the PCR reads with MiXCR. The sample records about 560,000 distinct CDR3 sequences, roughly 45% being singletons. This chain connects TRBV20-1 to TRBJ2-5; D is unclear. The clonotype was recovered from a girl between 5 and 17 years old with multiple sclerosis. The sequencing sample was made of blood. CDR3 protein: CGAQSETQYF. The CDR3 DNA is TGCGGTGCCCAGAGCGAGACCCAGTACTTC.